This T cell receptor beta chain was sequenced in a study of T cells in Graves' hyperthyroidism and ophthalmopathy. General study results and limits: In simple terms, a model built on 13 V-J features told ophthalmopathy apart from stable hyperthyroidism.

Details on this clonotype: Its specificity is unknown.

Aged 18 to 65, the patients had hyperthyroidism that was newly diagnosed and had lasted under 2 months. Thyroid ultrasound and orbital computed tomography, with clinical symptoms and serum thyroxine and TRAb, informed diagnoses. The authors obtained PBMCs from 10 ml of fresh peripheral blood. The CDR3 regions of TCR beta were amplified from RNA transcripts. TCR CDR3 regions were first amplified by RT-PCR with HTBI primers. TCRdb redid the calling of the multiplex PCR reads with MiXCR, one entry per CDR3 protein. The table lists around 300,000 distinct CDR3 sequences, less than 30% of them singletons. The CDR3 is 14 amino acids. The germline CDR1 and CDR2 sequences are MNHNS and SASEGT. After removal of 2 bases from V and 5 bases from J, the junction contained 5 bases not matched to a gene.

The V call is TRBV6-1, the J call TRBJ1-2, with TRBD1 matching over 7 bases. The sequence was obtained from a man aged 35 to 55 with Graves' hyperthyroidism that later progressed to Graves' ophthalmopathy. Sequencing was carried out using blood. Here the CDR3 reads CASSEQGGGYGYTF. In DNA form, the CDR3 reads TGTGCCAGCAGTGAACAAGGGGGCGGGTATGGCTACACCTTC.